This is a list of T cell receptor beta chains from one sample in a study of blood T cell repertoires in COVID-19. Data came from immunoSEQ multiplex PCR; TCRdb stores just in-frame clones and leaves some out. Among 140,000 to 150,000 clones, around four fifths were seen once, and the ten largest hold about 6.1%. Sequenced input: PBMCs or T cells enriched from blood (not recorded which). The receptor set was obtained from a woman aged 40 to 49 who had recovered from COVID-19. CDR3s leave out the opening cysteine and the closing phenylalanine or tryptophan. A D gene is named only where the DNA matches it firmly.

V gene: TRBV12-5; D gene: TRBD1; J gene: TRBJ2-5; CDR3 protein: ASGTSTGTGVSVY
V gene: TRBV6-5; D gene: TRBD1; J gene: TRBJ1-2; CDR3 protein: ASSYSGQGGNGYT
V gene: TRBV7-8; D gene: .; J gene: TRBJ2-1; CDR3 protein: ASSPVAPGLTINEQF
V gene: TRBV5-1; D gene: .; J gene: TRBJ1-2; CDR3 protein: ASSLAKSYGYT
V gene: TRBV19; D gene: TRBD2; J gene: TRBJ2-1; CDR3 protein: ASSPRTSGRASYNEQF
V gene: TRBV5-4; D gene: TRBD2; J gene: TRBJ2-7; CDR3 protein: ASSLKLAGGDEQY
V gene: TRBV6-2/TRBV6-3; D gene: TRBD1; J gene: TRBJ1-5; CDR3 protein: ASSYGGQGTSQPQH
V gene: TRBV7-8; D gene: .; J gene: TRBJ2-6; CDR3 protein: ASSLVRGSSGANVLT
V gene: TRBV7-8; D gene: TRBD2; J gene: TRBJ2-2; CDR3 protein: ASSPPVAGGPNTGELF
V gene: TRBV4-1; D gene: TRBD1; J gene: TRBJ1-6; CDR3 protein: ASSQDETGANSPLH
V gene: TRBV5-4; D gene: .; J gene: TRBJ2-7; CDR3 protein: ASSPDGAGGYEQY